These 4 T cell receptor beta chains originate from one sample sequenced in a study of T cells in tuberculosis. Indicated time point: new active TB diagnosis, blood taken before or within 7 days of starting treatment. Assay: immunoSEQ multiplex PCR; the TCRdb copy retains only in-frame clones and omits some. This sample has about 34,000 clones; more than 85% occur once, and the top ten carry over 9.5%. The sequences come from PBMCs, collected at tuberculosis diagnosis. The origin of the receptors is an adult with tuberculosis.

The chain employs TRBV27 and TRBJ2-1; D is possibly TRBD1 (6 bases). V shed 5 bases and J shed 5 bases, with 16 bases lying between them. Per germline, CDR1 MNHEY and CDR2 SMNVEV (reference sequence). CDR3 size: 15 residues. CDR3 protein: CASSPAVAGDNEQFF. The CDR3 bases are TGTGCCAGCAGTCCGGCCGTCGCAGGGGACAATGAGCAGTTCTTC.

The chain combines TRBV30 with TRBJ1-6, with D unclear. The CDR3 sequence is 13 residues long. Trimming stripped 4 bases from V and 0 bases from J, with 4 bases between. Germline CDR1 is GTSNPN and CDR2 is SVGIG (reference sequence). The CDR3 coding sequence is TGTGCCTGGAAAGCCTCCTATAATTCACCCCTCCACTTT. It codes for CAWKASYNSPLHF.

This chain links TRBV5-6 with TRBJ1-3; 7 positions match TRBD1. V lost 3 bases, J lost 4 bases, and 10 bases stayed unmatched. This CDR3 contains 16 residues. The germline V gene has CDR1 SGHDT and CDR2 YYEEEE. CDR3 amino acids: CASSSKPGQSGNTIYF. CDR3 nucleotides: TGTGCCAGCAGCTCAAAACCGGGACAGTCAGGAAACACCATATATTTT.

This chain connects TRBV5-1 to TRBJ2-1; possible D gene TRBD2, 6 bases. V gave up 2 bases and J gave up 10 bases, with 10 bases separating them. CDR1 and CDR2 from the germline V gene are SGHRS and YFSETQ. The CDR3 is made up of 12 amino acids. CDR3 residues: CASSFTSTEQFF. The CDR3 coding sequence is TGCGCCAGCAGCTTTACTAGCACCGAGCAGTTCTTC.